This T cell receptor beta chain is from a study of radiation and T cells in renal cell carcinoma. Findings of the study overall: No pretreatment tumor biopsies were available for baseline clonotypes. In blood, top tumor clones expanded by 2 weeks, shrinking by 4.

This sample's time point: blood 2 weeks post-SBRT. Regarding treatment: 15 Gy SBRT to primary tumor, nephrectomy 4 weeks later. The CDR3 totals 14 residues. CDR1 is LNHDA, CDR2 SQIVND, per germline (reference sequence). With 6 bases removed from V and 2 bases from J, the gap between germline ends came to 14 bases. Method: immunoSEQ multiplex PCR; TCRdb's copy keeps in-frame clones and lacks some. The sample has 100,000 to 150,000 clones, around 90% seen once. This clone was observed once. Its antigen is not known. This specimen was blood, taken from a patient whose treatment included radiotherapy and nephrectomy. The TCR comes from a woman in her sixties or seventies with renal cell carcinoma. The gene calls are TRBV19 and TRBJ2-7; D unresolved. The CDR3 nucleotides are TGTGCCAGTAGCCGCTTGGGTGATCCCTACGAGCAGTACTTC. Its translation is CASSRLGDPYEQYF.